This TCR beta chain derives from a study of STAT5B mutations in CD4+ large granular lymphocyte leukemia. Libraries were prepared by immunoSEQ multiplex PCR; TCRdb keeps only in-frame clonotypes and omits some of them. The sample lists around 33,000 clones; 88% were seen once. V was pared by 0 bases and J by 9 bases, with 14 bases between. The CDR3 extends over 14 amino acids. Germline CDR1 is SGDLS and CDR2 is YYNGEE. V is TRBV9 and J is TRBJ2-3; the D is unclear. The TCR comes from a human donor in good health. The sample consisted of CD4+ T cells from blood buffy coats. CDR3 sequence: CASSVGVASMTQYF. The DNA for the CDR3 is TGTGCCAGCAGCGTAGGGGTAGCTTCCATGACGCAGTATTTT.